The 24 T cell receptor beta chains below come from one sample, sequenced in a study of Ad26.COV2.S vaccination and SARS-CoV-2 variants (dated by TCRdb to about 2021). Libraries came from the immunoSEQ multiplex PCR assay. Imported from immuneACCESS, the table was reduced by TCRdb to in-frame sequences with V and J called. These copies leave out some clones; in studies compared against another copy, an unresolved V gene accounts for under half, and the cause of the remainder is not known. A total of more than 300,000 clones appear in this sample, around four fifths of them only once. The ten largest clones add up to 2% to 2.5% of the sample. According to the study, the label for this sample's treatment or condition signals: some 20 received Ad26.COV2.S at low or high dose, single or two shots; several received placebo; per-sample allocation not given. Repertoires of vaccine and placebo recipients were sequenced from samples taken on day 63 after the first injection.

The material was peripheral blood, obtained in a trial of Ad26.COV2.S vaccine versus placebo. The origin of the receptors is a person aged 18 to 65 who received the Ad26.COV2.S COVID-19 vaccine or a placebo.

This clone was seen at least ten times. The V call is TRBV2, the J call TRBJ2-3; 8 bases are shared with TRBD2. The germline V gene encodes CDR1 SNHLY and CDR2 FYNNEI. The V and J ends lost 2 bases and 5 bases, in that order; junction bases with no gene match: 12. The CDR3 covers 17 residues. CDR3 residues: CASSENGRGLGIDTQYF. The CDR3 DNA reads TGTGCCAGCAGTGAAAACGGGAGGGGCCTAGGTATAGATACGCAGTATTTT.

This clone was recorded only once. The rearrangement joins TRBV21-1 to TRBJ2-3; TRBD1 is the table's D call and was not checked against the DNA. TRBV21-1 is described as a pseudogene. This CDR3 contains 15 residues. CDR3 sequence (DNA): TGTGCCAGCAGCCAGAGACAGGGCCCCACAGATACGCAGTATTTT. Translation: CASSQRQGPTDTQYF.

Written as DNA, the CDR3 is TGCGCCAGCAGCTTGGAGCGGTCCTACAATGAGCAGTTCTTC. It codes for CASSLERSYNEQFF. This chain connects TRBV5-1 to TRBJ2-1; D may be TRBD2 (5 bases). The CDR3 is made up of 14 amino acids. Germline assignment: CDR1 SGHRS and CDR2 YFSETQ. Trimming removed 0 bases from V and 1 base from J, with 5 bases in between.

The rearrangement uses TRBV27 and TRBJ1-3; tentative D call: TRBD1 (6 bases). The CDR3 contains 17 residues. The ends were cut back, 5 bases at V and 0 bases at J, with 17 bases in the middle. Per the germline V gene, CDR1 is MNHEY and CDR2 is SMNVEV (reference sequence). The CDR3: CASSEGGRQNSGNTIYF. The CDR3 DNA is TGTGCCAGCAGTGAGGGGGGGCGACAGAACTCTGGAAACACCATATATTTT.

V and J are TRBV12-3 or TRBV12-4 and TRBJ2-5; D unresolved. Trimming removed 1 base at V and 7 bases at J, with 10 bases between. The CDR3 contains 13 residues. CDR3 coding DNA: TGTGCCAGCAGTTTAGTGGGGATCGGGACCCAGTACTTC. Its protein is CASSLVGIGTQYF.

This sequence joins TRBV6-5 and TRBJ2-7; 12 nucleotides align to TRBD1. The CDR3 has 15 residues. V dropped 0 bases and J dropped 5; count of bases not matched to a gene: 2. The V gene's germline CDR1 is MNHEY and CDR2 SVGAGI. CDR3 residues: CASSYSGTGGNEQYF. CDR3 nucleotides: TGTGCCAGCAGTTACTCTGGGACAGGGGGCAACGAGCAGTACTTC.

This clone turned up a few times. This rearrangement joins TRBV6-1 to TRBJ2-7; 10 bases are shared with TRBD1. CDR1 MNHNS and CDR2 SASEGT come from the germline V gene. The CDR3 spans 15 residues. Germline trimming cut 1 base from V and 4 bases from J; bases unmatched to any gene: 4. CDR3 sequence: CASSEGDRGWYEQYF. CDR3 in DNA: TGTGCCAGCAGTGAAGGGGACAGGGGATGGTACGAGCAGTACTTC.

The genes are TRBV7-9 and TRBJ1-5, with 7 bases identical to TRBD1. The CDR3 extends over 13 amino acids. Germline assignment: CDR1 SEHNR and CDR2 FQNEAQ (reference sequence). Unmatched junction bases numbered 4, after V lost 4 bases and J lost 7 bases. CDR3 in DNA: TGTGCCAGCAGCTCTCAGGGGGGGCAGCCCCAGCATTTT. Translation gives CASSSQGGQPQHF.

The J gene is TRBJ1-1, the V gene TRBV19; 7 bases map to TRBD1. V lost 3 bases and J lost 5; bases outside the gene matches: 12. Germline CDR1 is LNHDA and CDR2 is SQIVND (reference sequence). The CDR3 consists of 16 residues. CDR3 nucleotide sequence: TGTGCCAGTAGTATCGGGGACAGTAACTTGGGGACTGAAGCTTTCTTT. Translation gives CASSIGDSNLGTEAFF.

The chain has TRBV7-9 and TRBJ1-2, with D possibly being TRBD1 (6 bases). This CDR3 comprises 15 residues. V gave up 5 bases and J gave up 9 bases, with 22 bases separating them. CDR1 is SEHNR, CDR2 FQNEAQ, per germline (reference sequence). The CDR3 sequence is CASSADIGQSGCYTF. The DNA for the CDR3 is TGTGCCAGCAGCGCCGACATCGGACAGTCCGGCTGCTACACCTTC.

This rearrangement joins TRBV2 to TRBJ2-1, with a tentative D call TRBD2 (5 bases). The CDR3 consists of 13 residues. Deletions cut 0 bases from V and 8 bases from J, with 8 bases between. Germline CDR1 and CDR2: SNHLY and FYNNEI. Here the CDR3 DNA reads TGTGCCAGCAGTGAAGCCGCGGGTGATGAGCAGTTCTTC. Its protein is CASSEAAGDEQFF.

The rearrangement links TRBV7-3 to TRBJ2-2, with TRBD2 matching 10 bases. There are 17 residues in the CDR3. Germline V gene sequence: CDR1 SGHTA, CDR2 FQGTGA. Germline trimming cut 4 bases from V and 2 bases from J; bases unmatched to any gene: 7. CDR3 sequence reads: CASSSSLAGANTGELFF. CDR3 in DNA: TGTGCCAGCAGCTCCAGTCTAGCGGGGGCTAACACCGGGGAGCTGTTTTTT.

The V call is TRBV29-1, the J call TRBJ2-7; 15 bases match TRBD2. CDR1 is SQVTM, CDR2 ANQGSEA, per germline. The V and J ends lost 4 bases and 2 bases, in that order; junction bases with no gene match: 6. The CDR3 has 16 amino acids. The CDR3 loop is CSVGGLAGGTTYEQYF. Here the CDR3 DNA reads TGCAGCGTTGGGGGACTAGCGGGGGGTACTACCTACGAGCAGTACTTC.

J is TRBJ2-7 and V is TRBV27, with 7 bases lining up with TRBD1. Germline CDR1 is MNHEY and CDR2 is SMNVEV (reference sequence). V lost 6 bases and J lost 0; bases outside the gene matches: 8. The CDR3 has 15 residues. The CDR3 loop reads CASRTSGTVSYEQYF. The CDR3 region has the DNA TGTGCCAGCAGGACCTCCGGGACAGTCTCCTACGAGCAGTACTTC.

This clone has just a few counts. The chain recombines TRBV30 with TRBJ1-2; 10 bases align to TRBD1. The V gene's germline CDR1 is GTSNPN and CDR2 SVGIG (reference sequence). This CDR3 contains 12 residues. The junction had 2 bases not matched to a gene; V was cut back by 7 bases and J by 3 bases. DNA for the CDR3: TGTGCCTTGGGGACAGGGGACTATGGCTACACCTTC. Its translation: CALGTGDYGYTF.

The rearrangement links TRBV18 to TRBJ1-4, with D unclear. Germline CDR1 and CDR2: KGHSH and LQKENI. The length of the CDR3 is 20 residues. V was clipped by 3 bases and J by 5 bases, with 28 bases between them. This CDR3 is CASSPTRNPTGISGNEKLFF. The DNA of the CDR3 is TGTGCCAGCTCACCCACACGAAACCCCACGGGTATAAGTGGAAATGAAAAACTGTTTTTT.

CDR3 sequence: CASSLRLAGVYNEQFF. As DNA, the CDR3 is TGTGCCAGCAGCTTACGCTTAGCGGGTGTCTACAATGAGCAGTTCTTC. The chain couples TRBV11-2 to TRBJ2-1, with 7 bases matching TRBD2. This CDR3 contains 16 residues. J gave up 3 bases and V 2 bases, and 7 bases lay outside the gene matches. Germline assignment: CDR1 SGHAT and CDR2 FQNNGV.

This clone showed up just a few times. The rearrangement links TRBV29-1 to TRBJ1-1; D remains unclear. Trimming removed 6 bases from V and 6 bases from J, with 11 bases in between. This CDR3 region has 11 residues. The germline CDR1 and CDR2 sequences are SQVTM and ANQGSEA. The CDR3 is CSVISLSEAFF. As DNA, the CDR3 is TGCAGCGTAATCTCGTTATCTGAAGCTTTCTTT.

CDR3 loop: CASLSGGPQFF. The DNA of the CDR3 is TGTGCCAGCCTTAGCGGGGGCCCTCAGTTCTTC. This chain connects TRBV25-1 to TRBJ2-1; 9 bases line up with TRBD2. The V segment lost 8 bases and the J segment 13 bases; nucleotides outside the gene matches: 6. Looked up from germline, CDR1 is MGHDK and CDR2 is SYGVNS. CDR3 size: 11 residues.

The chain uses TRBV7-9 and TRBJ2-7, with D perhaps matching TRBD1 (5 bases). Trimming cost V 2 bases and J 6 bases, with 17 bases left between them. This CDR3 has 15 amino acids. CDR1 is SEHNR, CDR2 FQNEAQ, per germline (reference sequence). The CDR3 DNA sequence: TGTGCCAGCAGCTTAAGCACGGGTCAGGGCTCCGAGCAGTACTTC. Translating gives CASSLSTGQGSEQYF.

This clone was observed once. V gene TRBV2 combines with J gene TRBJ2-2; D unclear. The ends were cut back, 2 bases at V and 4 bases at J, with 11 bases in the middle. Germline CDR1 reads SNHLY; CDR2 reads FYNNEI. CDR3 size: 15 residues. The CDR3 reads CASSELVVSTGELFF. The CDR3 bases are TGTGCCAGCAGTGAATTGGTTGTAAGCACCGGGGAGCTGTTTTTT.

The chain uses TRBV13 and TRBJ2-6; perhaps TRBD1 as D (5 bases). The CDR3 consists of 17 residues. V was clipped by 5 bases and J by 4 bases, with 18 bases between them. Germline V gene data show CDR1 as PRHDT and CDR2 as FYEKMQ (reference sequence). CDR3: CASSDTRRGGGANVLTF. The CDR3 DNA reads as TGTGCCAGCAGCGACACACGTAGGGGTGGCGGGGCCAACGTCCTGACTTTC.

This chain links TRBV10-1 with TRBJ1-1, with D perhaps matching TRBD1 (6 bases). The V gene lost 2 bases and the J gene lost 1 base, with 11 bases spanning the gap. This CDR3 is 15 amino acids long. Looked up from germline, CDR1 is WNHNN and CDR2 is SYGVQD (reference sequence). For the CDR3, the DNA is TGCGCCAGCAGTGAGCGGCAGGGGAGGAACACTGAAGCTTTCTTT. Translation gives CASSERQGRNTEAFF.

The V and J genes are TRBV4-2 and TRBJ2-2; possible D gene TRBD1, 6 bases. Trimming removed 6 bases from V and 7 bases from J, with 15 bases in between. Germline assignment: CDR1 LGHNA and CDR2 YNFKEQ. CDR3 length: 14 amino acids. The CDR3 nucleotides read TGTGCCAGCAGACAACAGGGATCGGGCGGGGAGCTGTTTTTT. It yields the protein CASRQQGSGGELFF.